The 23 T cell receptor beta chains in this list originate from one sample, sequenced in a study of cytomegalovirus exposure and HLA in healthy donors. PCR used 60 Vbeta primers and 13 Jbeta primers. Data came from immunoSEQ multiplex PCR; TCRdb stores just in-frame clones and leaves some out. The table has approximately 170,000 clones, around four fifths seen once; the top ten hold 1.2%. Sequencing used PBMCs. All receptors come from a boy between 2 and 15 years old in good health and CMV-seronegative.

V and J are TRBV5-8 and TRBJ2-7, with D possibly matching TRBD2 (6 bases). The CDR3 consists of 12 residues. Per the germline V gene, CDR1 is SGHTS and CDR2 is YDEGEE. Trimming pared 3 bases from V and 4 bases from J, leaving 8 bases between. The CDR3 DNA sequence: TGTGCCAGCAGCTCGGCGGGGTACGAGCAGTACTTC. Translated: CASSSAGYEQYF.

The rearrangement links TRBV11-2 to TRBJ2-5; 11 nucleotides line up with TRBD2. Per germline, CDR1 SGHAT and CDR2 FQNNGV. CDR3 size: 16 residues. V was pared by 5 bases and J by 1 base, with 6 bases of the junction left unmatched. The DNA of the CDR3 is TGTGCCAGCAGCCCATCGGGACTAGCGGCCCAAGAGACCCAGTACTTC. Translated: CASSPSGLAAQETQYF. Supplemented by reference TRBV11-2 and TRBJ2-5, the full variable domain reads EAGVAQSPRYKIIEKRQSVAFWCNPISGHATLYWYQQILGQGPKLLIQFQNNGVVDDSQLPKDRFSAERLKGVDSTLKIQPAKLEDSAVYLCASSPSGLAAQETQYFGPGTRLLVL.

The V call is TRBV29-1, the J call TRBJ1-1; 8 positions agree with TRBD1. The CDR3 contains 15 residues. V gave up 1 base and J gave up 4 bases; unmatched junction bases: 8. Looked up from germline, CDR1 is SQVTM and CDR2 is ANQGSEA. The CDR3: CSVEGRNRGSTEAFF. DNA of the CDR3: TGCAGCGTTGAAGGCCGAAACAGGGGGAGCACTGAAGCTTTCTTT. The whole variable domain, filled in from reference TRBV29-1 and TRBJ1-1, reads SAVISQKPSRDICQRGTSLTIQCQVDSQVTMMFWYRQQPGQSLTLIATANQGSEATYESGFVIDKFPISRPNLTFSTLTVSNMSPEDSSIYLCSVEGRNRGSTEAFFGQGTRLTVV.

The V and J genes are TRBV7-2 and TRBJ2-3; D uncertain. The CDR3 is 13 amino acids. The germline V and J ends were trimmed by 1 base and 5 bases, with 7 bases remaining between them. CDR1 SGHTA and CDR2 FQGNSA come from the germline V gene. The CDR3 bases are TGTGCCAGCAGCTTAGGTCTACGAGATACGCAGTATTTT. Protein: CASSLGLRDTQYF.

This sequence joins TRBV6-5 and TRBJ2-1; D gene unclear. V gave up 2 bases and J gave up 1 base, with 9 bases separating them. CDR3 size: 15 residues. From germline, CDR1 is MNHEY and CDR2 SVGAGI. The CDR3 DNA reads as TGTGCCAGCAGTTACACCAGACAATCCTACAATGAGCAGTTCTTC. Encoded protein: CASSYTRQSYNEQFF.

The rearrangement uses TRBV15 and TRBJ1-2, with TRBD1 matching over 10 bases. The CDR3 covers 16 residues. V shed 0 bases and J 7 bases; nucleotides not matched to a gene: 8. Germline CDR1 LNHNV, CDR2 YYDKDF (reference sequence). The CDR3 coding sequence is TGTGCCACCAGCAGAGATACAACCGGGACAGGGGCTGGCTACACCTTC. It encodes CATSRDTTGTGAGYTF.

This rearrangement joins TRBV9 to TRBJ2-7; TRBD2 agrees at 9 bases. J gave up 2 bases and V 0 bases, and 3 bases lay outside the gene matches. The CDR3 has 15 residues. CDR1 is SGDLS, CDR2 YYNGEE, per germline. CDR3 DNA: TGTGCCAGCAGCGTAGGGGCTAGCGGGGCCTACGAGCAGTACTTC. It yields the protein CASSVGASGAYEQYF.

This clone was detected only once. This chain connects TRBV5-1 to TRBJ1-3, with a possible D match to TRBD1 (6 bases). CDR1 and CDR2 (germline): SGHRS, YFSETQ. The V end was cut by 0 bases, the J end by 3 bases, with 13 bases between. The CDR3 is made up of 16 amino acids. The DNA of the CDR3 is TGCGCCAGCAGCTTGGGCCCAACAGGGTTTGGAAACACCATATATTTT. This translates into CASSLGPTGFGNTIYF.

The gene calls are TRBV19 and TRBJ2-3; 10 bases map to TRBD2. V shed 3 bases, J shed 0 bases, and the junction held 9 bases outside the gene matches. The CDR3 sequence is 18 residues long. Germline loops: CDR1 LNHDA, CDR2 SQIVND (reference sequence). The CDR3 sequence: CASSIGIAGGGSTDTQYF. CDR3 nucleotides: TGTGCCAGTAGTATTGGAATAGCGGGAGGAGGTAGCACAGATACGCAGTATTTT.

This chain connects TRBV19 to TRBJ1-1; D is unresolved. CDR3 length: 15 amino acids. Germline lookup yields CDR1 LNHDA and CDR2 SQIVND (reference sequence). V was pared by 6 bases and J by 0 bases, with 14 bases between. CDR3 in DNA: TGTGCCAGTAGCGACGCGACATATATGAACACTGAAGCTTTCTTT. Translation gives CASSDATYMNTEAFF.

The J gene is TRBJ2-7, the V gene TRBV6-1, with unresolved D. The germline V gene has CDR1 MNHNS and CDR2 SASEGT. The germline V and J ends were trimmed by 8 bases and 2 bases, with 10 bases remaining between them. The CDR3 contains 12 residues. This CDR3 is CASEDFAYEQYF. CDR3 DNA: TGTGCCAGCGAAGACTTCGCCTACGAGCAGTACTTC.

The rearrangement joins TRBV2 to TRBJ2-3, with D perhaps TRBD2 (7 bases). V was shortened by 4 bases and J by 5 bases, with 10 bases between the two germline ends. CDR1 is SNHLY, CDR2 FYNNEI, per germline. The CDR3 spans 13 residues. The CDR3 DNA is TGTGCCAGCAGTGGGGGAGGGGGAGATACGCAGTATTTT. Amino acids: CASSGGGGDTQYF.

The chain combines TRBV30 with TRBJ1-5, with a tentative D call TRBD1 (5 bases). V lost 5 bases and J 0 bases, leaving 14 bases between the germline ends. The germline CDR1 and CDR2 sequences are GTSNPN and SVGIG (reference sequence). The CDR3 has 15 residues. The CDR3 spells CAWGLSGHSNQPQHF. The CDR3, as DNA: TGTGCCTGGGGATTAAGTGGACATAGCAATCAGCCCCAGCATTTT.

The genes are TRBV5-6 and TRBJ1-3; 7 bases match TRBD1. The V and J ends lost 5 bases and 4 bases, in that order; junction bases with no gene match: 9. The CDR3 totals 15 residues. Germline values: CDR1 SGHDT, CDR2 YYEEEE. CDR3 DNA sequence: TGTGCCAGCAGGTCGCAGGGGGATGGAGGAAACACCATATATTTT. Residues: CASRSQGDGGNTIYF. Drawing the rest from reference TRBV5-6 and TRBJ1-3, the complete variable domain is DAGVTQSPTHLIKTRGQQVTLRCSPKSGHDTVSWYQQALGQGPQFIFQYYEEEERQRGNFPDRFSGHQFPNYSSELNVNALLLGDSALYLCASRSQGDGGNTIYFGEGSWLTVV.

This clone was seen more than once but under ten times. The chain uses TRBV6-4 and TRBJ2-3; D is uncertain. CDR1 and CDR2 (germline): MRHNA, SNTAGT. Trimming pared 3 bases from V and 7 bases from J, leaving 11 bases between. This CDR3 has 13 residues. CDR3 in DNA: TGTGCCAGCAGTGAGAGAGATTCCAATACGCAGTATTTT. Protein sequence: CASSERDSNTQYF.

This rearrangement joins TRBV5-1 to TRBJ2-7, with D possibly being TRBD2 (5 bases). V lost 2 bases to trimming and J lost 2 bases, with 14 bases between them. The length of the CDR3 is 15 residues. Germline values: CDR1 SGHRS, CDR2 YFSETQ. CDR3 residues: CASSFAGDLTYEQYF. CDR3 DNA: TGCGCCAGCAGCTTTGCGGGTGATTTAACCTACGAGCAGTACTTC.

This chain connects TRBV19 to TRBJ2-7; 7 bases fit TRBD2. The length of the CDR3 is 10 residues. V lost 9 bases, J lost 6 bases, and 2 bases stayed unmatched. Germline V gives CDR1 LNHDA, CDR2 SQIVND (reference sequence). For the CDR3, the DNA is TGTGCCAGCAGGGAGGGCGAGCAGTACGTC. Translating gives CASREGEQYV.

Only a few counts were recorded for this clone. At one end, the junction sequence differs from germline, possibly due to a read error. The chain uses TRBV30 and TRBJ1-2; 7 bases align to TRBD1. This CDR3 contains 11 residues. The V gene's germline CDR1 is GTSNPN and CDR2 SVGIG (reference sequence). The CDR3 protein is CASKLTGQGAF. The DNA for the CDR3 is TGTGCCTCCAAATTGACAGGGCAAGGGGCCTTC.

V is TRBV4-3 and J is TRBJ2-5; 15 nucleotides agree with TRBD2. V shed 3 bases, J shed 0 bases, and the junction held 2 bases outside the gene matches. CDR1 LGHNA and CDR2 YSLEER come from the germline V gene. The CDR3 consists of 17 residues. CDR3 in DNA: TGCGCCAGCAGCCAGGGGACTAGCGGGGGGTACCAAGAGACCCAGTACTTC. As protein: CASSQGTSGGYQETQYF.

This chain joins TRBV30 and TRBJ1-2, with TRBD1 identical over 10 bases. This CDR3 contains 14 residues. The V gene's germline CDR1 is GTSNPN and CDR2 SVGIG (reference sequence). Unmatched junction bases numbered 3, after V lost 1 base and J lost 4 bases. The CDR3 loop reads CAWSAGTGVYGYTF. Here the CDR3 DNA reads TGTGCCTGGAGTGCCGGGACAGGGGTCTATGGCTACACCTTC.

The sample holds a few counts of this clone. CDR3 loop: CAIKDRVNEKLFF. The CDR3 DNA reads as TGTGCCATCAAGGACAGGGTTAATGAAAAACTGTTTTTT. The V and J genes are TRBV6-1 and TRBJ1-4; 8 bases line up with TRBD1. Germline loops: CDR1 MNHNS, CDR2 SASEGT. Trimming at V came to 10 bases and at J to 4 bases, leaving 5 bases not matched to a gene. The CDR3 loop spans 13 amino acids.

V is TRBV4-1 and J is TRBJ1-1; TRBD1 matches at 9 bases. V was clipped by 0 bases and J by 6 bases; unmatched bases: 8. The V gene's germline CDR1 is MGHRA and CDR2 YSYEKL. The CDR3 covers 16 residues. The chain's CDR3 is CASSQDPGQGSAEAFF. The CDR3, as DNA: TGCGCCAGCAGCCAAGATCCGGGACAGGGTTCGGCTGAAGCTTTCTTT.

The V and J genes are TRBV5-1 and TRBJ2-1; TRBD1 matches at 8 bases. V lost 0 bases, J lost 4 bases, and 9 bases stayed unmatched. Germline loops: CDR1 SGHRS, CDR2 YFSETQ. The CDR3 contains 17 residues. DNA of the CDR3: TGCGCCAGCAGCTTGGCCCCACAGGGGGACTCGTACAATGAGCAGTTCTTC. It is translated as CASSLAPQGDSYNEQFF. The complete variable domain, with remaining parts taken from reference TRBV5-1 and TRBJ2-1, reads KAGVTQTPRYLIKTRGQQVTLSCSPISGHRSVSWYQQTPGQGLQFLFEYFSETQRNKGNFPGRFSGRQFSNSRSEMNVSTLELGDSALYLCASSLAPQGDSYNEQFFGPGTRLTVL.